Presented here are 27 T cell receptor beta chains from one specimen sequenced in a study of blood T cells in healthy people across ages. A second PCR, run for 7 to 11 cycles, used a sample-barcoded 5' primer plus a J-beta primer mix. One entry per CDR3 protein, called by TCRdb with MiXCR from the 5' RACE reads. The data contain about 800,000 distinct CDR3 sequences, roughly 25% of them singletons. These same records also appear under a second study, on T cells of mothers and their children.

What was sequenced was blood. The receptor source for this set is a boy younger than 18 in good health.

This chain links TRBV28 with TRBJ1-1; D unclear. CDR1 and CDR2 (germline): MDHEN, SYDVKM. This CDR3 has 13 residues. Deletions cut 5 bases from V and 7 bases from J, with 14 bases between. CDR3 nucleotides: TGTGCCAGCAGTCAATGGGTGGGCGGTGAAGCTTTCTTT. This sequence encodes CASSQWVGGEAFF.

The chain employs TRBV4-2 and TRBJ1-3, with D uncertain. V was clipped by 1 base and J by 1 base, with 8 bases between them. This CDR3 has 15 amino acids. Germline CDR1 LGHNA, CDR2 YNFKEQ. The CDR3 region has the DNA TGTGCCAGCAGCCAAGTGGGGAGTTCTGGAAACACCATATATTTT. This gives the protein CASSQVGSSGNTIYF.

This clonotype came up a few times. CDR3 sequence: CASSPRTSTDYGYTF. In DNA form, the CDR3 reads TGCGCCAGCAGCCCCCGGACTTCTACGGACTATGGCTACACCTTC. The chain uses TRBV5-1 and TRBJ1-2, with unresolved D. The V end lost 4 bases, the J end lost 3 bases, and 16 bases lay between the germline ends. Germline values: CDR1 SGHRS, CDR2 YFSETQ. CDR3 length: 15 amino acids.

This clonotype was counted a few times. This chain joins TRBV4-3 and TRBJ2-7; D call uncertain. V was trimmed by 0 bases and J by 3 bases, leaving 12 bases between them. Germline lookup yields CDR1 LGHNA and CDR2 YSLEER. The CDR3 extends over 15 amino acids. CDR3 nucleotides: TGCGCCAGCAGCCAAGATCGTGTCACCCGCTACGAGCAGTACTTC. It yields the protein CASSQDRVTRYEQYF.

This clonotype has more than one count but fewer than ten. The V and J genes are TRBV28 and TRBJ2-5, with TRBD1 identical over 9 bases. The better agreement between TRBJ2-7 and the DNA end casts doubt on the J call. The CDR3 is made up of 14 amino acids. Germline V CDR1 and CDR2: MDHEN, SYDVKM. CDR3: CASRPPGQGFEQYF. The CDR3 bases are TGTGCCAGCAGGCCTCCGGGACAGGGTTTCGAGCAGTACTTC.

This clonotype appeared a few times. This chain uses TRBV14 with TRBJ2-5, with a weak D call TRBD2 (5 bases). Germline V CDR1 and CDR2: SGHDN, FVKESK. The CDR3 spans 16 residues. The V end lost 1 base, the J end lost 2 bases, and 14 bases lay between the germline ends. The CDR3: CASSQAAAPLQETQYF. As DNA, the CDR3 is TGTGCCAGCAGCCAAGCAGCGGCGCCTCTGCAAGAGACCCAGTACTTC.

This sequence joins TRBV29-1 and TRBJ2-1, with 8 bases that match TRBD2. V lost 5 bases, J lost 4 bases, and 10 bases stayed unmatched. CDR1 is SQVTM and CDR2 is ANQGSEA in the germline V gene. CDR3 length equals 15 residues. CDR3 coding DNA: TGCAGCGTTCCCAGTGGGACTAGAAATTACAATGAGCAGTTCTTC. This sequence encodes CSVPSGTRNYNEQFF.

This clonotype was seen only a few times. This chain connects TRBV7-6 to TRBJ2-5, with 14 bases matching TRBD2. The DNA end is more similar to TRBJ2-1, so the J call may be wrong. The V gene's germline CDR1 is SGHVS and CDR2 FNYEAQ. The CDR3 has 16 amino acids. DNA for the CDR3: TGTGCCACAAGCAGGGGACTAGCGGGAGTGGGAAATGAGCAGTTCTTC. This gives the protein CATSRGLAGVGNEQFF.

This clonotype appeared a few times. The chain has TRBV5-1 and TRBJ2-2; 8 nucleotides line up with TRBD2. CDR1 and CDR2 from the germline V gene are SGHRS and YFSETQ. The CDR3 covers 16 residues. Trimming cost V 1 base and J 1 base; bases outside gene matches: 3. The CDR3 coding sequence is TGCGCCAGCAGCTTGAGCGGGAGAATGAACACCGGGGAGCTGTTTTTT. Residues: CASSLSGRMNTGELFF.

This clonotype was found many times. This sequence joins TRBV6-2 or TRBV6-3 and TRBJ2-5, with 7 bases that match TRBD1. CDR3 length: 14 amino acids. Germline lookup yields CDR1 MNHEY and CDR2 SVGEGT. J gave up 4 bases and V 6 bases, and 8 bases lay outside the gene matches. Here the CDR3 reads CASSLGTAAETQYF. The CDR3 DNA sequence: TGTGCCAGCAGCCTCGGGACAGCGGCAGAGACCCAGTACTTC.

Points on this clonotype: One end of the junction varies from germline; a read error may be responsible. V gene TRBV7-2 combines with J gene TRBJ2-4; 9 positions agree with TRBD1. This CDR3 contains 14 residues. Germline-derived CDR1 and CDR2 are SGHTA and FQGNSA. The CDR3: CASSPGTGRPEHHF. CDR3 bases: TGTGCCAGCAGCCCCGGGACAGGGAGGCCCGAGCACCACTTC.

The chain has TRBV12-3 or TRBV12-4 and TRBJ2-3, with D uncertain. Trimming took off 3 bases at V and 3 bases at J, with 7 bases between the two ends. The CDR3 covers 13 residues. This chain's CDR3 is CASSLRRTDTQYF. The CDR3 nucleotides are TGTGCCAGCAGTTTGCGTAGAACAGATACGCAGTATTTT.

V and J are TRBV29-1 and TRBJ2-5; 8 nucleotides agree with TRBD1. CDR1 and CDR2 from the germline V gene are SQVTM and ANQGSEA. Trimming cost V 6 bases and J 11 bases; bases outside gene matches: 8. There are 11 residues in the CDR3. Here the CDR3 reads CSVQGAWEQYF. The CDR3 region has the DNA TGCAGCGTCCAGGGGGCATGGGAGCAGTACTTC.

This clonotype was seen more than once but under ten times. The CDR3 is CASRGRPSGSYNEQFF. CDR3 nucleotide sequence: TGTGCCAGCAGGGGTAGGCCTAGCGGGAGTTACAATGAGCAGTTCTTC. The chain uses TRBV2 and TRBJ2-5; 10 nucleotides align to TRBD2. Near its end, the DNA agrees better with TRBJ2-1, so the J call may be wrong. CDR1 is SNHLY and CDR2 is FYNNEI in the germline V gene. This CDR3 contains 16 residues.

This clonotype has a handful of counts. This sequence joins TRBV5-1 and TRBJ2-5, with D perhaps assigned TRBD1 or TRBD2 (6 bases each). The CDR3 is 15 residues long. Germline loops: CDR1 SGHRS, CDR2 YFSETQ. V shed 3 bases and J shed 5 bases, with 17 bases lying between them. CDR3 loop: CASSWGDNSFETQYF. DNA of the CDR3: TGCGCCAGCAGCTGGGGGGACAATTCTTTCGAGACCCAGTACTTC.

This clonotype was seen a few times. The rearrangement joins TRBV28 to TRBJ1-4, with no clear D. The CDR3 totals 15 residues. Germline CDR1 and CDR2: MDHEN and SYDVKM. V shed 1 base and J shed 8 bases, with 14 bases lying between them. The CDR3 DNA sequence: TGTGCCAGCAGTTTATCAGTAGGTGTACGGGAAAAACTGTTTTTT. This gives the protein CASSLSVGVREKLFF.

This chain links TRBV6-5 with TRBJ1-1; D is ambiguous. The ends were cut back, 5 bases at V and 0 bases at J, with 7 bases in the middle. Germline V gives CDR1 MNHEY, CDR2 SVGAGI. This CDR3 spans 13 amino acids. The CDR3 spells CASSLWMNTEAFF. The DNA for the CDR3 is TGTGCCAGCAGTCTCTGGATGAACACTGAAGCTTTCTTT.

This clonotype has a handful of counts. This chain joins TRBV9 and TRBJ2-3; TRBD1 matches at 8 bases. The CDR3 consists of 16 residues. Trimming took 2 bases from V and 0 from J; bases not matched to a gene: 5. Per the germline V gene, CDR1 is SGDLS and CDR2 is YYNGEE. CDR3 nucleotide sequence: TGTGCCAGCAGCGTTTTGACAGGGGTCAGCACAGATACGCAGTATTTT. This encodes CASSVLTGVSTDTQYF.

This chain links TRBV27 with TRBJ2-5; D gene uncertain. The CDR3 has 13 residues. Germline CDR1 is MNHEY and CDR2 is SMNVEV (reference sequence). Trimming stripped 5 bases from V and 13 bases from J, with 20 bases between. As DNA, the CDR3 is TGTGCCAGCAGTCAAGACATCGCGTATCCGCCGTACTTC. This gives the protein CASSQDIAYPPYF.

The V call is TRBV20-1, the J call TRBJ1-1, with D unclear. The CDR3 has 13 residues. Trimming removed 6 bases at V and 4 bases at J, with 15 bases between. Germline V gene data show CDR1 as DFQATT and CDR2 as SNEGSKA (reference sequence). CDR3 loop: CSAKRGLGTEAFF. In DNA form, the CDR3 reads TGCAGTGCCAAACGGGGATTGGGCACTGAAGCTTTCTTT.

The CDR3: CASSLFPGTYEQYF. The CDR3, as DNA: TGTGCCAGCAGCCTCTTCCCGGGGACCTACGAGCAGTACTTC. The V call is TRBV3-1, the J call TRBJ2-7, with D maybe TRBD2 (5 bases). Germline values: CDR1 LGHDT, CDR2 YNNKEL (reference sequence). The CDR3 spans 14 residues. Trimming shortened V by 4 bases and J by 2 bases, and 12 bases separated the two germline ends.

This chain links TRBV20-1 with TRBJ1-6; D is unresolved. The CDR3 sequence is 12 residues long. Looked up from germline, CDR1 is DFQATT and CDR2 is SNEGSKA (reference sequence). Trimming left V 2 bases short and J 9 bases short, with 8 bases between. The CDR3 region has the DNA TGCAGTGCTAGATCCATGCGTTCACCCCTCCACTTT. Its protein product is CSARSMRSPLHF.

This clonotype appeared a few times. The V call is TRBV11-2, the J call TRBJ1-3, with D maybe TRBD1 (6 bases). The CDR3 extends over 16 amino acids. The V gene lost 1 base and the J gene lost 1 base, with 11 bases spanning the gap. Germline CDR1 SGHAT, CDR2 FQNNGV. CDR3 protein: CASSLATGYSGNTIYF. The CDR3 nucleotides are TGTGCCAGCAGCTTAGCCACAGGGTATTCTGGAAACACCATATATTTT.

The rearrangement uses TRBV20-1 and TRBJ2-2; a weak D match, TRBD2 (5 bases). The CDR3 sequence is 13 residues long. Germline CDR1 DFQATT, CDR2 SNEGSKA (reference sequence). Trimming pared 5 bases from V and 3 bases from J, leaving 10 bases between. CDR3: CSARRIDTGELFF. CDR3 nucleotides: TGCAGTGCTCGGAGGATCGACACCGGGGAGCTGTTTTTT.

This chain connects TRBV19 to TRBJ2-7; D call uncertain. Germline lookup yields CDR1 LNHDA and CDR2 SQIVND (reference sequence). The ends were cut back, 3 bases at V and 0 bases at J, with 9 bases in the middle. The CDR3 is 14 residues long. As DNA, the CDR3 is TGTGCCAGTAGTATGGTTGGTAGCTCCTACGAGCAGTACTTC. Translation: CASSMVGSSYEQYF. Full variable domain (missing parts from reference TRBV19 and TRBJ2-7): DGGITQSPKYLFRKEGQNVTLSCEQNLNHDAMYWYRQDPGQGLRLIYYSQIVNDFQKGDIAEGYSVSREKKESFPLTVTSAQKNPTAFYLCASSMVGSSYEQYFGPGTRLTVT.

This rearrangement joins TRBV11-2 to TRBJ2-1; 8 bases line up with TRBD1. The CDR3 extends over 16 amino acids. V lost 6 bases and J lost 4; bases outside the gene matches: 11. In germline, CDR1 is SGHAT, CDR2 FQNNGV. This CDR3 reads CASRLTPGQAYNEQFF. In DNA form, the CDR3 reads TGTGCCAGCAGACTGACGCCGGGACAGGCTTACAATGAGCAGTTCTTC.

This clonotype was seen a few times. The chain's CDR3 is CASSFGSGEQYF. The CDR3 DNA reads as TGTGCCAGCAGTTTTGGGTCGGGGGAGCAGTACTTC. The rearrangement links TRBV12-3 or TRBV12-4 to TRBJ2-7; TRBD2 might be the D (5 bases). V gave up 3 bases and J gave up 7 bases, with 10 bases separating them. The CDR3 spans 12 residues.